This is a list of T cell receptor beta chains from one sample in a study of preoperative IRX-2 immunotherapy in early breast cancer. Assay: immunoSEQ multiplex PCR; the TCRdb copy retains only in-frame clones and omits some. The sample includes more than 50,000 clones, roughly 94% seen only once; the top ten take roughly 1.8%. The sample here was taken from a patient treated with IRX-2 immunotherapy. The source of these receptors is a human donor with breast cancer. Each CDR3 is given with its conserved first and last residue. The order of the fields is V gene, D gene, J gene, clone size, CDR3 protein, CDR3 DNA. A D gene is named only where the DNA matches it firmly. Clone size is not always given. Where it is, it says once, few, many or a class for expanded clones.

>TRBV5-5|TRBD2|TRBJ2-7|NA
CASSFLTSGDTYEQYF
TGTGCCAGCAGCTTCCTGACTAGCGGGGACACCTACGAGCAGTACTTC
>TRBV6-5|TRBD2|TRBJ2-1|NA
CASSLAGASPNEQFF
TGTGCCAGCAGTTTAGCGGGGGCCTCCCCCAATGAGCAGTTCTTC
>TRBV29-1|NA|TRBJ2-5|NA
CSVAGPQETQYF
TGCAGCGTTGCAGGACCACAAGAGACCCAGTACTTC
>TRBV4-2|NA|TRBJ1-4|NA
CASSLAGSNEKLFF
TGTGCCAGCAGCCTTGCGGGCTCTAATGAAAAACTGTTTTTT
>TRBV19|NA|TRBJ2-1|NA
CASSIGTNALGEQFF
TGTGCCAGTAGTATTGGCACCAACGCCCTTGGTGAGCAGTTCTTC
>TRBV28|NA|TRBJ1-6|NA
CASSVAGHPLHF
TGTGCCAGCAGCGTAGCAGGGCATCCCCTCCACTTT
>TRBV19|TRBD2|TRBJ2-7|NA
CASSSPFGRAGSYEQYF
TGTGCCAGTAGTTCCCCCTTCGGGAGGGCCGGCTCCTACGAGCAGTACTTC
>TRBV5-4|NA|TRBJ2-2|NA
CASSFLSGPGELFF
TGTGCCAGCAGCTTCCTCAGCGGCCCCGGGGAGCTGTTTTTT
>TRBV5-5|NA|TRBJ2-2|NA
CASSLLGGNTGELFF
TGTGCCAGCAGCTTGCTAGGGGGGAACACCGGGGAGCTGTTTTTT
>TRBV5-1|NA|TRBJ2-1|NA
CASSLAGLDNEQFF
TGCGCCAGCAGCTTGGCTGGGTTGGACAATGAGCAGTTCTTC
>TRBV9|TRBD2|TRBJ2-3|NA
CASSGGLAGTDTQYF
TGTGCCAGCAGCGGGGGACTAGCGGGCACAGATACGCAGTATTTT
>TRBV4-2|NA|TRBJ1-5|NA
CASSQELRNQPQHF
TGTGCCAGCAGCCAAGAATTGCGCAATCAGCCCCAGCATTTT
>TRBV11-2|TRBD2|TRBJ2-5|NA
CASSLTSAVQETQYF
TGTGCCAGCAGCTTAACTAGCGCCGTACAAGAGACCCAGTACTTC
>TRBV6-5|NA|TRBJ2-3|NA
CASSPGPWDTQYF
TGTGCCAGCAGTCCCGGACCCTGGGATACGCAGTATTTT
>TRBV10-3|NA|TRBJ2-7|NA
CAISETTATLEQYF
TGTGCCATCAGTGAAACTACCGCCACTCTTGAGCAGTACTTC
>TRBV7-8|NA|TRBJ1-5|NA
CASSLVGSQPQHF
TGTGCCAGCAGCTTAGTGGGTTCCCAGCCCCAGCATTTT
>TRBV6-7|NA|TRBJ1-1|NA
CASSYEGVARYTEAFF
TGTGCCAGCAGTTACGAAGGGGTGGCGAGATACACTGAAGCTTTCTTT
>TRBV5-5|NA|TRBJ1-1|NA
CASRPGGPEAFF
TGTGCCAGCAGGCCGGGGGGCCCTGAAGCTTTCTTT
>TRBV7-3|TRBD1|TRBJ1-1|NA
CASSPHRGGNTEAFF
TGTGCCAGCAGCCCGCACAGGGGAGGGAACACTGAAGCTTTCTTT
>TRBV11-2|TRBD2|TRBJ2-1|once
CASSLLAATNEQFF
TGTGCCAGCAGCTTGCTAGCGGCCACCAATGAGCAGTTCTTC
>TRBV4-1|TRBD1|TRBJ2-7|NA
CASSHRDRTGEQYF
TGCGCCAGCAGCCACCGGGACAGGACGGGCGAGCAGTACTTC
>TRBV6-5|NA|TRBJ1-3|NA
CASSKRTGPGNTIYF
TGTGCCAGCAGTAAACGCACCGGCCCTGGAAACACCATATATTTT
>TRBV6-1|NA|TRBJ2-5|NA
CASRVGGETQYF
TGTGCCAGCAGAGTGGGGGGAGAGACCCAGTACTTC
>TRBV15|NA|TRBJ2-7|NA
CATSRDPSLDEQYF
TGTGCCACCAGCAGAGACCCTTCTTTGGACGAGCAGTACTTC
>TRBV5-1|NA|TRBJ2-3|NA
CASTAWGTDTQYF
TGCGCCAGCACCGCGTGGGGCACAGATACGCAGTATTTT
>TRBV5-4|TRBD1|TRBJ2-7|NA
CASSGTGPHEQYF
TGTGCCAGCAGCGGGACAGGGCCGCACGAGCAGTACTTC
>TRBV4-3|NA|TRBJ2-7|once
CASSQELGPQGQYF
TGCGCCAGCAGCCAAGAGTTAGGGCCCCAGGGGCAGTACTTC
>TRBV7-2|NA|TRBJ1-2|NA
CASSLIGRYGYTF
TGTGCCAGCAGCTTAATCGGACGGTACGGCTACACCTTC
>TRBV18|NA|TRBJ1-2|NA
CASSPPGLTNYGYTF
TGTGCCAGCTCACCACCGGGATTAACTAACTATGGCTACACCTTC
>TRBV2|NA|TRBJ2-4|NA
CASTQFTKNIQYF
TGTGCCAGCACCCAATTCACCAAAAACATTCAGTACTTC
>TRBV7-2|NA|TRBJ1-1|once
CASSLGGGNTEAFF
TGTGCCAGCAGCTTAGGTGGGGGTAACACTGAAGCTTTCTTT
>TRBV5-1|NA|TRBJ2-7|NA
CASSLAPGESISYEQYF
TGCGCCAGCAGCTTGGCACCAGGGGAGTCAATCTCCTACGAGCAGTACTTC
>TRBV4-3|NA|TRBJ1-4|NA
CASSQARGMEEKLFF
TGCGCCAGCAGCCAAGCTCGGGGGATGGAAGAAAAACTGTTTTTT